This T cell receptor (beta chain) was found in a study of CD8+CD57+ T cells in acquired aplastic anemia (dated by TCRdb to the late 2010s). About the investigation overall: On average, sorted CD4+ and CD8+ cells yielded 3.2 ug of extracted DNA, with a range of roughly 0.17 to 27.4 ug. For healthy donor samples, the average read count was about 9.8 million for CD4+ cells and 11 million to 13 million for CD8+ cells.

For CDR1 and CDR2, the germline V gene (reference sequence) lists SEHNR and FQNEAQ. Including the terminal cysteine and phenylalanine, the CDR3 comprises 12 residues. Solely the CDR3 DNA is kept, with 36 bases framed from the first base. Overall study results and their limits: Roughly 30 CD8+ CDR3 sequences were shared between patients and controls but appeared highly expressed in patients and within their immunodominant clones. Patients and healthy controls showed no significant difference in CD8+ Simpson's diversity (P=0.060).

A note on this clonotype: This clone's antigen is unknown. An end of the junction does not agree with germline; a read error may underlie this.

The study deep-sequenced TCR repertoires of sorted CD4+ and CD8+ blood T cells from severe aplastic anemia patients and healthy subjects. Ficoll-Paque density gradient centrifugation was used to isolate peripheral blood mononuclear cells. Before DNA extraction, CD4+ and CD8+ T cells were sorted with FACS or magnetic beads. Genomic DNA served as template for TCR beta VDJ combination and CDR3 sequence profiling. An Illumina HiSeq 2000 was the platform used for TCR repertoire sequencing. The authors' analysis ran thus. Repertoires were assessed using TRBV/TRBJ rearrangement plots, CDR3 size and DJ length profiles, and Simpson's diversity index. Whichever DNA sequence was most abundant in the deep sequencing data was defined as the immunodominant clone. CDR3 amino acid sequences were checked for sharing between subjects and were compared against published repertoires and the VDJdb database. TCRdb redid the processing of the public reads, applying fastp at Q25 and MiXCR, and retained in-frame beta chains. Each CDR3 protein gets just one entry, which takes the most common genes and DNA from the rows behind it. TCRdb, not the original authors, processed these V and J calls. The sample records approximately 170,000 distinct CDR3 sequences, around 60% of which are singletons. The ten largest clonotypes hold 45% of the sample.

This clonotype was sampled from a human donor in good health. The rearranged chain carries TRBV7-9 and TRBJ2-7; no D gene call is confident. The sequenced material came from sorted CD4+, CD8+, or CD8+CD57+ T cells (not recorded which) from PBMCs. The DNA is TGTGCCAGCAGCTTAGACAGCTACGCGCAGTACTTC. Its protein is CASSLDSYAQYF.